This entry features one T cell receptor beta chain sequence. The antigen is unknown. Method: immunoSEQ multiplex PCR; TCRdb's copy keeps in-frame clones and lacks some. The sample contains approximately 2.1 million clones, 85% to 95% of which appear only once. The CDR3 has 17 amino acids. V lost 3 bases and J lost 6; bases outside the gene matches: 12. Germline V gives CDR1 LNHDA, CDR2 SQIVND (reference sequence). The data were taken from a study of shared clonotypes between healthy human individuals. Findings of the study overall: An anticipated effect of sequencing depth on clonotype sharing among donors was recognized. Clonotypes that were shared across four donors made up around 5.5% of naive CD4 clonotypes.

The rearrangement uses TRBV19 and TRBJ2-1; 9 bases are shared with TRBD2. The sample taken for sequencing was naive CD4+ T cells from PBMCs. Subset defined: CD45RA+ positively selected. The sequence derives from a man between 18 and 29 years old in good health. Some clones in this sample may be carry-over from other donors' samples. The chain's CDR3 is CASSMTGGRAVGNEQFF. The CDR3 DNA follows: TGTGCCAGTAGTATGACGGGCGGGAGGGCCGTGGGCAATGAGCAGTTCTTC.